This entry lists 17 T cell receptor beta chains sequenced from one sample in a study of blood T cell repertoires in COVID-19. Some clones are missing from TCRdb's copy, which holds only in-frame ones; the method was immunoSEQ multiplex PCR. The sample has 150,000 to 200,000 clones, nearly 90% seen once. Sequenced material: peripheral blood. Source of these receptors: a man aged 18 to 29 who had recovered from COVID-19.

The chain couples TRBV4-3 to TRBJ2-2; maybe TRBD2 (5 bases). V gave up 0 bases and J gave up 1 base, with 9 bases separating them. The germline gives CDR1 LGHNA, CDR2 YSLEER. The CDR3 totals 16 residues. DNA for the CDR3: TGCGCCAGCAGCCAAGATTCGAGGGAGAACACCGGGGAGCTGTTTTTT. This encodes CASSQDSRENTGELFF.

This sequence joins TRBV13 and TRBJ2-5; 7 nucleotides align to TRBD1. Per the germline V gene, CDR1 is PRHDT and CDR2 is FYEKMQ (reference sequence). The CDR3 extends over 15 amino acids. After removal of 3 bases from V and 1 base from J, the junction contained 5 bases not matched to a gene. CDR3 bases: TGTGCCAGCAGCTTGAGGGGGCCGGGCCAAGAGACCCAGTACTTC. It specifies CASSLRGPGQETQYF.

J is TRBJ2-1 and V is TRBV18, with 10 bases that match TRBD2. From germline, CDR1 is KGHSH and CDR2 LQKENI. The CDR3 has 15 amino acids. Trimming cost V 0 bases and J 7 bases; bases outside gene matches: 3. The CDR3 sequence is CASSPPGLARNEQFF. The DNA of the CDR3 is TGTGCCAGCTCACCACCGGGACTAGCGAGGAATGAGCAGTTCTTC.

This chain uses TRBV29-1 with TRBJ2-6; the D is unclear. Germline CDR1 SQVTM, CDR2 ANQGSEA. The CDR3 is 14 amino acids. The germline V and J ends were trimmed by 6 bases and 0 bases, with 9 bases remaining between them. CDR3 in DNA: TGCAGCGTGGGCATCAGCTCTGGGGCCAACGTCCTGACTTTC. This codes for CSVGISSGANVLTF.

The chain combines TRBV7-2 with TRBJ1-1; 9 nucleotides match TRBD1. Trimming took 4 bases from V and 10 from J; bases not matched to a gene: 7. The CDR3 covers 13 residues. Germline V lookup: CDR1 SGHTA, CDR2 FQGNSA. In nucleotides, the CDR3 is TGTGCCAGCAGCTCACGGACAGGGGATACAGCTTTCTTT. This sequence encodes CASSSRTGDTAFF. Full variable domain (missing parts from reference TRBV7-2 and TRBJ1-1): GAGVSQSPSNKVTEKGKDVELRCDPISGHTALYWYRQSLGQGLEFLIYFQGNSAPDKSGLPSDRFSAERTGGSVSTLTIQRTQQEDSAVYLCASSSRTGDTAFFGQGTRLTVV.

The chain recombines TRBV19 with TRBJ2-7, with 11 bases identical to TRBD2. CDR1 LNHDA and CDR2 SQIVND come from the germline V gene (reference sequence). There are 14 residues in the CDR3. Losses at the gene ends were 11 bases for V and 5 bases for J; bases not matched to a gene: 11. The CDR3 reads CASSASGRSHEQYF. The CDR3 bases are TGTGCCTCATCCGCTAGCGGGAGGTCCCACGAGCAGTACTTC.

The chain joins TRBV10-3 to TRBJ2-2; 10 bases are a match to TRBD2. V lost 5 bases, J lost 1 base, and 1 base stayed unmatched. Germline values: CDR1 ENHRY, CDR2 SYGVKD. The CDR3 length is 15 residues. CDR3 protein: CAISRTSGNTGELFF. CDR3 DNA sequence: TGTGCCATCAGTAGGACTAGCGGGAACACCGGGGAGCTGTTTTTT.

J is TRBJ1-2 and V is TRBV5-6; D possibly corresponds to TRBD1 (5 bases). The CDR3 length is 16 residues. V was cut by 2 bases and J by 0 bases, with 14 bases left in between. Per germline, CDR1 SGHDT and CDR2 YYEEEE. CDR3 bases: TGTGCCAGCAGCTTTCGCCAGGGAACAGCTAACTATGGCTACACCTTC. Translation gives CASSFRQGTANYGYTF.

This chain uses TRBV5-1 with TRBJ1-1; the match to TRBD1 covers 9 bases. The trim removed 5 bases at V and 3 bases at J, leaving 5 bases unmatched. The germline CDR1 and CDR2 sequences are SGHRS and YFSETQ. CDR3 length: 14 amino acids. The CDR3 reads CASSSQGAYTEAFF. The CDR3 region has the DNA TGCGCCAGCAGTTCACAGGGGGCATACACTGAAGCTTTCTTT.

The rearrangement links TRBV27 to TRBJ2-1; 7 bases map to TRBD1. V dropped 4 bases and J dropped 3; count of bases not matched to a gene: 3. Looked up from germline, CDR1 is MNHEY and CDR2 is SMNVEV (reference sequence). The CDR3 loop spans 14 amino acids. CDR3 protein: CASSSQGDYNEQFF. CDR3 DNA sequence: TGTGCCAGCAGTTCTCAGGGGGACTACAATGAGCAGTTCTTC.

The chain links TRBV7-8 to TRBJ1-3; 7 bases map to TRBD1. The CDR3 extends over 14 amino acids. V gave up 5 bases and J gave up 3 bases; unmatched junction bases: 4. Germline V CDR1 and CDR2: SGHVS, FQNEAQ. The CDR3 spells CASSRDRFGNTIYF. The CDR3 DNA is TGTGCCAGCAGCCGGGACAGATTTGGAAACACCATATATTTT. Based on the CDR3 plus reference TRBV7-8 and TRBJ1-3, the full variable domain is GAGVSQSPRYKVAKRGQDVALRCDPISGHVSLFWYQQALGQGPEFLTYFQNEAQLDKSGLPSDRFFAERPEGSVSTLKIQRTQQEDSAVYLCASSRDRFGNTIYFGEGSWLTVV.

The V gene is TRBV18, the J gene TRBJ2-7, with D perhaps TRBD2 (6 bases). Deletions cut 0 bases from V and 4 bases from J, with 10 bases between. This CDR3 is 14 amino acids long. Germline CDR1 KGHSH, CDR2 LQKENI. In nucleotides, the CDR3 is TGTGCCAGCTCACCACCGGAACTAGCATACGAGCAGTACTTC. Encoded protein: CASSPPELAYEQYF.

The chain is built from TRBV27 and TRBJ1-2, with D unresolved. The CDR3 has 20 residues. V was pared by 5 bases and J by 2 bases, with 30 bases between. In germline, CDR1 is MNHEY, CDR2 SMNVEV (reference sequence). The CDR3 region has the DNA TGTGCCAGCAGTCCCGGTCGTAAATTTGCAGGTGGCGTGTCCAACTATGGCTACACCTTC. This sequence encodes CASSPGRKFAGGVSNYGYTF.

The CDR3 sequence: CASSQDWGQGARDEQFF. DNA of the CDR3: TGCGCCAGCAGCCAAGATTGGGGACAGGGGGCGCGGGATGAGCAGTTCTTC. The rearrangement uses TRBV4-3 and TRBJ2-1; 12 nucleotides agree with TRBD1. This CDR3 is built from 17 residues. V dropped 0 bases and J dropped 8; count of bases not matched to a gene: 8. CDR1 LGHNA and CDR2 YSLEER come from the germline V gene.

The CDR3 bases are TGTGCCAGCCAGGAGGACTTTGGGTATCAGCCCCAGCATTTT. As protein: CASQEDFGYQPQHF. The chain uses TRBV6-5 and TRBJ1-5; unclear D gene. The CDR3 has 14 amino acids. CDR1 MNHEY and CDR2 SVGAGI come from the germline V gene. V dropped 8 bases and J dropped 5 bases, with 16 bases sitting between them.

The V call is TRBV7-2, the J call TRBJ1-1, with 8 bases lining up with TRBD1. This CDR3 contains 14 residues. Germline CDR1 and CDR2: SGHTA and FQGNSA. Losses at the gene ends were 5 bases for V and 2 bases for J; bases not matched to a gene: 4. CDR3 DNA sequence: TGTGCCAGCAGCGCGGGACAGGCAAACACTGAAGCTTTCTTT. Translation: CASSAGQANTEAFF.

This clone has at least ten counts. This chain uses TRBV11-2 with TRBJ1-1; D is undetermined. Germline CDR1 SGHAT, CDR2 FQNNGV. The CDR3 loop spans 12 amino acids. V lost 8 bases, J lost 1 base, and 8 bases lay in between. The CDR3 DNA is TGTGCCAGCCGGGAGCCGAACACTGAAGCTTTCTTT. Amino acids: CASREPNTEAFF.